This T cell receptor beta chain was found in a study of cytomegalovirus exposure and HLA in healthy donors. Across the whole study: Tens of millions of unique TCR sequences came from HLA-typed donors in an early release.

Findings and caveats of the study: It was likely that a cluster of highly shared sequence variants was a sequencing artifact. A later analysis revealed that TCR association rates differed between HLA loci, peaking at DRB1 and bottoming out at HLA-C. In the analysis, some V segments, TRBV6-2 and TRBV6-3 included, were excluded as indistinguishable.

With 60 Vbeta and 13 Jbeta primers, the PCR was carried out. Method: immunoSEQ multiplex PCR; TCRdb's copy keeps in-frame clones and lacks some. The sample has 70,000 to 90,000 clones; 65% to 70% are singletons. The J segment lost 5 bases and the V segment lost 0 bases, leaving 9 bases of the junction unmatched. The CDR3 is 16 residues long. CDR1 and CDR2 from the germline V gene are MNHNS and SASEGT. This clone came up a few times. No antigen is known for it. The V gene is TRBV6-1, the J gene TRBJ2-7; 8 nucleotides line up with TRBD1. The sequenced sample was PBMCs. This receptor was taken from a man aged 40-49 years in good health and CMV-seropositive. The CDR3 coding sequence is TGTGCCAGCAGTGAAGCGTCCGGGACAGGCGTGCACGAGCAGTACTTC. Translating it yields CASSEASGTGVHEQYF.